The 22 T cell receptor beta chains below all came from one sample that was sequenced in a study of PD-1 blockade in mismatch repair-deficient tumors. Repertoires were generated with immunoSEQ multiplex PCR, while TCRdb's copy carries only in-frame clones and drops some. The data show 30,000 to 45,000 clones, about 85% seen once. Source: peripheral blood, taken 76 weeks after starting pembrolizumab. All receptors derive from an adult with mismatch repair-deficient cancer.

This clone has a single count. Written as DNA, the CDR3 is TGTGCCAGCAGCTCATGGACTAGCGGGAGGGCCTCCTACAATGAGCAGTTCTTC. This gives the protein CASSSWTSGRASYNEQFF. This rearrangement joins TRBV7-3 to TRBJ2-1; TRBD2 matches at 15 bases. This CDR3 has 18 amino acids. Germline-derived CDR1 and CDR2 are SGHTA and FQGTGA. The V and J ends lost 4 bases and 0 bases, in that order; junction bases with no gene match: 4.

This chain uses TRBV30 with TRBJ1-1; D is perhaps TRBD1 (5 bases). Trimming shortened V by 4 bases and J by 0 bases, and 9 bases separated the two germline ends. The CDR3 extends over 13 amino acids. Germline values: CDR1 GTSNPN, CDR2 SVGIG (reference sequence). CDR3 residues: CAWTRGVNTEAFF. The DNA of the CDR3 is TGTGCCTGGACGCGGGGGGTGAACACTGAAGCTTTCTTT.

This clone came up a few times. This rearrangement joins TRBV7-9 to TRBJ2-7, with 7 bases aligning to TRBD1. J was trimmed by 3 bases and V by 8 bases; bases with no gene match: 7. Germline lookup yields CDR1 SEHNR and CDR2 FQNEAQ (reference sequence). The length of the CDR3 is 13 residues. CDR3 loop: CASGRQGYYEQYF. The CDR3 DNA sequence: TGTGCCAGCGGACGACAGGGCTACTACGAGCAGTACTTC.

The chain is built from TRBV28 and TRBJ1-3, with 9 nucleotides matching TRBD1. CDR1 and CDR2 (germline): MDHEN, SYDVKM. The length of the CDR3 is 15 residues. V trimming: 3 bases; J trimming: 2 bases; junction bases outside the gene matches: 2. In nucleotides, the CDR3 is TGTGCCAGCAGTTTCGGGACAGGGACTGGAAACACCATATATTTT. Translating gives CASSFGTGTGNTIYF.

J is TRBJ2-1 and V is TRBV6-4; D uncertain. The germline V and J ends were trimmed by 2 bases and 6 bases, with 17 bases remaining between them. The CDR3 runs 16 residues. Germline loops: CDR1 MRHNA, CDR2 SNTAGT. The DNA for the CDR3 is TGTGCCAGCAGTGACCTCACAGCTCCCAGATCCAATGAGCAGTTCTTC. Its protein is CASSDLTAPRSNEQFF.

The chain employs TRBV5-1 and TRBJ2-7; the D is unclear. In germline, CDR1 is SGHRS, CDR2 YFSETQ. CDR3 length: 13 amino acids. The ends were cut back, 2 bases at V and 3 bases at J, with 9 bases in the middle. CDR3 nucleotides: TGCGCCAGCAGCTTCGGCAGCTACTACGAGCAGTACTTC. Its translation: CASSFGSYYEQYF.

The rearrangement uses TRBV11-1 and TRBJ2-3, with 8 bases fitting TRBD2. Trimming removed 6 bases from V and 6 bases from J; junction bases left unmatched: 8. Germline-derived CDR1 and CDR2 are SGHAT and FQDESV (reference sequence). The CDR3 totals 14 residues. The CDR3 nucleotides are TGTGCCAGCAGTTCTACTAGCGGACGGGATACGCAGTATTTT. Its translation is CASSSTSGRDTQYF.

This sequence joins TRBV5-8 and TRBJ2-5; 7 bases line up with TRBD1. Trimming removed 3 bases from V and 4 bases from J; junction bases left unmatched: 9. Germline V lookup: CDR1 SGHTS, CDR2 YDEGEE. This CDR3 comprises 15 residues. Here the CDR3 DNA reads TGTGCCAGCAGCTCGAGACAGGGCCCGGGAGAGACCCAGTACTTC. It is translated as CASSSRQGPGETQYF.

V is TRBV2 and J is TRBJ2-5; 11 bases line up with TRBD1. The length of the CDR3 is 15 residues. V trimming: 6 bases; J trimming: 5 bases; junction bases outside the gene matches: 8. Germline V gene lookup returns CDR1 SNHLY and CDR2 FYNNEI. CDR3 nucleotide sequence: TGTGCCAGCAGGGCGGACAGGGGGCGCCCCGAGACCCAGTACTTC. This codes for CASRADRGRPETQYF.

The chain carries TRBV7-9 and TRBJ2-5; D might be TRBD1 (6 bases). The CDR3 is 14 amino acids. Germline CDR1 is SEHNR and CDR2 is FQNEAQ (reference sequence). V dropped 2 bases and J dropped 4 bases, with 11 bases sitting between them. The CDR3 DNA sequence: TGTGCCAGCAGCTTAAAGGGGGTGGGAGAGACCCAGTACTTC. It translates to CASSLKGVGETQYF.

The chain carries TRBV7-2 and TRBJ1-5, with TRBD1 as a possible D gene (6 bases). V shed 1 base and J shed 4 bases, with 11 bases lying between them. This CDR3 has 15 amino acids. Germline-derived CDR1 and CDR2 are SGHTA and FQGNSA. The CDR3 sequence: CASSLVVDRNQPQHF. CDR3 nucleotides: TGTGCCAGCAGCTTAGTCGTGGACAGAAATCAGCCCCAGCATTTT.

This chain joins TRBV5-1 and TRBJ2-7; TRBD1 is a possible D gene (6 bases). The germline V and J ends were trimmed by 7 bases and 2 bases, with 19 bases remaining between them. This CDR3 has 15 amino acids. The germline V gene has CDR1 SGHRS and CDR2 YFSETQ. The CDR3 here is CASGPGAGTTYEQYF. The CDR3 DNA is TGCGCCAGCGGACCCGGGGCAGGGACAACCTACGAGCAGTACTTC.

The chain is built from TRBV5-6 and TRBJ2-7; possible D gene TRBD2, 5 bases. Trimming removed 8 bases at V and 5 bases at J, with 11 bases between. The CDR3 length is 11 residues. Germline lookup yields CDR1 SGHDT and CDR2 YYEEEE. DNA for the CDR3: TGTGCCAGTGCCTGGGGAGACGAGCAGTACTTC. Its translation is CASAWGDEQYF.

The chain has TRBV19 and TRBJ1-1; TRBD1 aligns across 11 bases. This CDR3 has 14 residues. CDR1 and CDR2 from the germline V gene are LNHDA and SQIVND (reference sequence). The V gene end was trimmed by 3 bases and the J gene end by 5 bases; junction bases not matched to a gene: 2. The CDR3 sequence: CASSMGQGGTEAFF. CDR3 in DNA: TGTGCCAGTAGTATGGGACAGGGGGGAACTGAAGCTTTCTTT.

The rearrangement links TRBV7-9 to TRBJ1-2; D is undetermined. Trimming cost V 1 base and J 1 base, with 10 bases left between them. This CDR3 comprises 15 residues. From germline, CDR1 is SEHNR and CDR2 FQNEAQ (reference sequence). The CDR3 DNA is TGTGCCAGCAGCTTAGTGGGCGAAATTAACTATGGCTACACCTTC. Amino acids: CASSLVGEINYGYTF.

CDR3 nucleotide sequence: TGTGCCAGCAGCTTAACCGTCGGGCATGAGCAGTTCTTC. It encodes CASSLTVGHEQFF. This chain links TRBV11-2 with TRBJ2-1, with D hard to call. The V end lost 2 bases, the J end lost 8 bases, and 10 bases lay between the germline ends. The CDR3 consists of 13 residues. Germline CDR1 SGHAT, CDR2 FQNNGV.

The rearrangement uses TRBV19 and TRBJ2-7; 13 bases match TRBD2. V dropped 5 bases and J dropped 2; count of bases not matched to a gene: 15. Germline loops: CDR1 LNHDA, CDR2 SQIVND (reference sequence). This CDR3 comprises 19 residues. CDR3 sequence (DNA): TGTGCCAGTAGTGGGCGGACTAGCGGGAGTTCCCCACCGCCCTACGAGCAGTACTTC. Encoded protein: CASSGRTSGSSPPPYEQYF.

This clone was recorded once. V gene TRBV27 combines with J gene TRBJ1-2; 7 nucleotides agree with TRBD1. Germline-derived CDR1 and CDR2 are MNHEY and SMNVEV (reference sequence). The CDR3 covers 14 residues. Trimming at V came to 6 bases and at J to 4 bases, leaving 8 bases not matched to a gene. The CDR3 is CASSGRDRLYGYTF. In nucleotides, the CDR3 is TGTGCCAGCAGCGGCCGGGACAGACTCTATGGCTACACCTTC.

This sequence joins TRBV5-1 and TRBJ2-1; 9 bases are a match to TRBD1. This CDR3 has 14 residues. Germline CDR1 SGHRS, CDR2 YFSETQ. After removal of 4 bases from V and 6 bases from J, the junction contained 5 bases not matched to a gene. The CDR3 spells CASSEQGAPNEQFF. CDR3 coding DNA: TGCGCCAGCAGCGAACAGGGGGCGCCCAATGAGCAGTTCTTC.

CDR3 bases: TGTGCCAGCAGTACACTAGCCTGGGGAAACGGGGAGCTGTTTTTT. This encodes CASSTLAWGNGELFF. This chain joins TRBV6-5 and TRBJ2-2; maybe TRBD2 (6 bases). Germline CDR1 is MNHEY and CDR2 is SVGAGI. The V end lost 5 bases, the J end lost 7 bases, and 17 bases lay between the germline ends. The CDR3 runs to 15 residues.

This clone has just one count. The V and J genes are TRBV7-9 and TRBJ2-7; possible D gene TRBD1, 6 bases. Trimming took off 5 bases at V and 0 bases at J, with 17 bases between the two ends. Germline CDR1 and CDR2: SEHNR and FQNEAQ (reference sequence). The CDR3 spans 16 residues. The CDR3 DNA reads TGTGCCAGCAGCCAATCTGGACAGTCGAGCTCCTACGAGCAGTACTTC. Its translation: CASSQSGQSSSYEQYF.

V is TRBV10-3 and J is TRBJ1-1; 7 bases agree with TRBD1. The V segment lost 0 bases and the J segment 7 bases; nucleotides outside the gene matches: 2. Germline V lookup: CDR1 ENHRY, CDR2 SYGVKD. The length of the CDR3 is 13 residues. In DNA form, the CDR3 reads TGTGCCATCAGTGAGTCCACAGGGGTTGAAGCTTTCTTT. The encoded protein is CAISESTGVEAFF.